The 10 T cell receptor beta chains below all came from one sample that was sequenced in a study of identical twins (dated by TCRdb to about 2016). The library was produced with 5' RACE. Sequencing was carried out with an Illumina HiSeq 2000. The raw public reads went through TCRdb reprocessing: fastp at Q25, MiXCR clone calling, in-frame beta chains kept. Rows merge per CDR3 protein into single entries with the most common DNA and genes. The sample yields a few hundred thousand distinct CDR3 sequences; about 8% were counted once. The ten largest clones add up to less than 4% of the sample. The sample was also reused in another study, on yellow fever vaccine responses in identical twins.

Sample: CD8+ T cells sorted from blood. Receptors originate from a woman between 18 and 29 years old in good health.

There are many counts of this clonotype. V usage is TRBV12-3 or TRBV12-4 and J usage is TRBJ2-7; D gene uncertain. V was pared by 5 bases and J by 4 bases, with 9 bases between. This CDR3 has 12 amino acids. CDR3 sequence reads: CASSQGIYEQYF. The DNA of the CDR3 is TGTGCCAGCAGTCAAGGGATTTACGAGCAGTACTTC.

This clonotype was seen a handful of times. The rearrangement uses TRBV10-3 and TRBJ2-7; 8 nucleotides match TRBD1. V lost 5 bases and J lost 4; bases outside the gene matches: 4. This CDR3 is 13 amino acids long. Per the germline V gene, CDR1 is ENHRY and CDR2 is SYGVKD. The DNA for the CDR3 is TGTGCCATCAGTTGGGACAGGTCATACGAGCAGTACTTC. It yields the protein CAISWDRSYEQYF.

The chain employs TRBV2 and TRBJ1-1; D remains ambiguous. Per germline, CDR1 SNHLY and CDR2 FYNNEI. V shed 8 bases and J shed 5 bases, with 9 bases lying between them. The CDR3 length is 11 residues. CDR3 sequence: CASRGRTEAFF. The CDR3, as DNA: TGTGCCAGCCGAGGTCGAACTGAAGCTTTCTTT.

The V gene is TRBV5-1, the J gene TRBJ2-3; TRBD2 is a possible D gene (6 bases). Trimming took 7 bases from V and 4 from J, leaving 16 bases between them. There are 14 residues in the CDR3. The germline V gene encodes CDR1 SGHRS and CDR2 YFSETQ. CDR3 in amino acids: CASGTGDDADTQYF. The CDR3 DNA reads as TGCGCCAGCGGCACGGGGGATGACGCAGATACGCAGTATTTT. Full variable domain (missing parts from reference TRBV5-1 and TRBJ2-3): KAGVTQTPRYLIKTRGQQVTLSCSPISGHRSVSWYQQTPGQGLQFLFEYFSETQRNKGNFPGRFSGRQFSNSRSEMNVSTLELGDSALYLCASGTGDDADTQYFGPGTRLTVL.

This clonotype was seen at least ten times. The rearrangement links TRBV29-1 to TRBJ2-5, with TRBD2 matching over 7 bases. CDR3 length: 16 amino acids. V shed 5 bases, J shed 5 bases, and the junction held 17 bases outside the gene matches. Germline V lookup: CDR1 SQVTM, CDR2 ANQGSEA. This CDR3 is CSVSRRSGASWETQYF. CDR3 DNA sequence: TGCAGCGTTTCTCGTCGGAGCGGGGCCTCCTGGGAGACCCAGTACTTC. Based on the CDR3 plus reference TRBV29-1 and TRBJ2-5, the full variable domain is SAVISQKPSRDICQRGTSLTIQCQVDSQVTMMFWYRQQPGQSLTLIATANQGSEATYESGFVIDKFPISRPNLTFSTLTVSNMSPEDSSIYLCSVSRRSGASWETQYFGPGTRLLVL.

The V call is TRBV27, the J call TRBJ2-1, with 13 bases fitting TRBD2. Germline CDR1 and CDR2: MNHEY and SMNVEV (reference sequence). V trimming: 5 bases; J trimming: 7 bases; junction bases outside the gene matches: 5. This CDR3 region has 15 residues. CDR3 sequence reads: CASSIGTSGKNEQFF. In DNA form, the CDR3 reads TGTGCCAGCAGTATCGGGACTAGCGGGAAGAATGAGCAGTTCTTC.

The DNA of the CDR3 is TGCAGTGCTAGAGTAGGGGGATCTAGCCGCACAGATACGCAGTATTTT. Residues: CSARVGGSSRTDTQYF. The V and J genes are TRBV20-1 and TRBJ2-3, with a possible D match to TRBD1 (6 bases). Germline values: CDR1 DFQATT, CDR2 SNEGSKA (reference sequence). The CDR3 contains 16 residues. The V gene lost 1 base and the J gene lost 1 base, with 15 bases spanning the gap.

The chain carries TRBV10-3 and TRBJ2-7; TRBD2 agrees at 9 bases. CDR3 length: 16 amino acids. Unmatched junction bases numbered 9, after V lost 4 bases and J lost 2 bases. The germline CDR1 and CDR2 sequences are ENHRY and SYGVKD. The CDR3 is CAISASSGGNPYEQYF. CDR3 sequence (DNA): TGTGCCATCAGTGCCAGTAGCGGGGGCAATCCCTACGAGCAGTACTTC.

V gene TRBV4-1 combines with J gene TRBJ1-5; D call uncertain. From germline, CDR1 is MGHRA and CDR2 YSYEKL. V was trimmed by 3 bases and J by 3 bases, leaving 6 bases between them. There are 13 residues in the CDR3. For the CDR3, the DNA is TGCGCCAGCAGCCAGGGATCCAATCAGCCCCAGCATTTT. Amino acid sequence: CASSQGSNQPQHF.

To note about this clonotype: The junction differs from germline at one of its ends, possibly a read error. V is TRBV6-2 or TRBV6-3 and J is TRBJ2-2, with D unclear. The length of the CDR3 is 13 residues. Germline CDR1 and CDR2: MNHEY and SVGEGT. CDR3 DNA sequence: TGTGCCAGCAATTACGGCCACACCGGGGAGCTGTTTTTT. Translated: CASNYGHTGELFF.